These T cell receptor beta chains were read from a single sample in a study of T-cell memory formation after mild COVID-19. TCRdb processed the 5' RACE reads anew with MiXCR; each CDR3 protein has one entry. The profile covers 300,000 to 350,000 distinct CDR3 sequences, with roughly 13% appearing a single time and about 21% taken by the ten largest. Sequenced: PBMCs or a T cell subset sorted from them (not recorded which). The receptor set was obtained from a man between 18 and 35 years old who had mild COVID-19 (a few samples of this study predate the infection). Cell type and time point are not known. The CDR3 runs from the conserved cysteine through the conserved F or W. A D gene is named only where the DNA matches it firmly. Some rows have no size entry. The others give once, few or many, or a class for an expanded clone.

NA | TRBJ1-6 | TRBV4-3 | NA | CASSQDPVGPILSSYNSPLHF | TGCGCCAGCAGCCAAGATCCGGTGGGTCCGATCTTAAGCTCCTATAATTCACCCCTCCACTTT
NA | TRBJ2-5 | TRBV28 | NA | CASGRTDQETQYF | TGTGCCAGCGGGCGGACTGACCAAGAGACCCAGTACTTC
NA | TRBJ2-5 | TRBV20-1 | NA | CSARGLDGQETQYF | TGCAGTGCTAGAGGCCTAGATGGCCAAGAGACCCAGTACTTC
NA | TRBJ2-2 | TRBV20-1 | NA | CSARNSAGELFF | TGCAGTGCCAGGAATAGCGCCGGGGAGCTGTTTTTT
few | TRBJ2-1 | TRBV12-3/TRBV12-4 | NA | CASTSDKNEQFF | TGTGCCAGCACCTCGGACAAAAATGAGCAGTTCTTC
few | TRBJ1-4 | TRBV27 | NA | CASSLRWLSPGNEKLFF | TGTGCCAGCAGTTTGAGGTGGTTGAGTCCGGGTAATGAAAAACTGTTTTTT
many | TRBJ2-3 | TRBV5-1 | NA | CASSLVRGSTDTQYF | TGTGCCAGCAGCTTGGTGCGTGGATCCACAGATACGCAGTATTTT
NA | TRBJ2-7 | TRBV12-3/TRBV12-4 | TRBD1 | CASSLPGQGYYEQYF | TGTGCCAGCAGTTTGCCGGGACAGGGGTACTACGAGCAGTACTTC
few | TRBJ2-2 | TRBV4-3 | NA | CASSQVDGYTGELFF | TGCGCCAGCAGCCAAGTTGACGGATACACCGGGGAGCTGTTTTTT
NA | TRBJ2-3 | TRBV5-6 | NA | CASSGVVVLTDTQYF | TGTGCCAGCAGCGGAGTCGTCGTCCTAACAGATACGCAGTATTTT
NA | TRBJ1-6 | TRBV27 | NA | CASSSGSYNSPLHF | TGTGCCAGCAGTTCAGGGTCCTATAATTCACCCCTCCACTTT
NA | TRBJ2-5 | TRBV20-1 | TRBD2 | CSAWIAGLETQYF | TGCAGTGCTTGGATAGCGGGGTTGGAGACCCAGTACTTC
few | TRBJ1-2 | TRBV12-3/TRBV12-4 | NA | CASSKGSGGGGYTF | TGTGCCAGCAGTAAAGGATCGGGGGGCGGTGGCTACACCTTC
NA | TRBJ2-7 | TRBV18 | NA | CASSLQGKGQYF | TGTGCCAGCTCCCTCCAGGGGAAGGGGCAGTACTTC
few | TRBJ2-3 | TRBV3-1 | NA | CASSPGLKTQYF | TGTGCCAGCAGCCCAGGACTGAAGACGCAGTATTTT
few | TRBJ2-3 | TRBV30 | NA | CAWSDRLGADPTDTQYF | TGTGCCTGGAGCGATCGGCTCGGGGCGGACCCCACAGATACGCAGTATTTT
few | TRBJ2-7 | TRBV20-1 | TRBD1 | CSAPGQGNEQYF | TGCAGTGCGCCGGGACAGGGGAACGAGCAGTACTTC
few | TRBJ2-2 | TRBV11-2 | NA | CASSSPGELFF | TGTGCCAGCAGCTCACCCGGGGAGCTGTTTTTT
NA | TRBJ2-3 | TRBV20-1 | NA | CSAPGTTDTQYF | TGCAGTGCGCCTGGTACCACAGATACGCAGTATTTT
many | TRBJ2-2 | TRBV5-4 | NA | CASSLGVSAGELFF | TGTGCCAGCAGCTTGGGTGTCAGCGCCGGGGAGCTGTTTTTT
few | TRBJ2-3 | TRBV11-2 | NA | CASSLLGVSFTDTQYF | TGTGCCAGCAGCTTATTGGGAGTTTCCTTCACAGATACGCAGTATTTT
NA | TRBJ2-3 | TRBV7-2 | TRBD1 | CASSLWPGGGDTQYF | TGTGCCAGCAGCTTATGGCCAGGGGGCGGAGATACGCAGTATTTT
NA | TRBJ2-3 | TRBV5-1 | TRBD2 | CASSLAGTREDTQYF | TGCGCCAGCAGCTTGGCCGGGACTAGGGAGGATACGCAGTATTTT
NA | TRBJ1-5 | TRBV7-2 | NA | CASSLRTQRPNQPQHF | TGTGCCAGCAGCCTACGGACACAAAGACCCAATCAGCCCCAGCATTTT
few | TRBJ2-7 | TRBV5-1 | NA | CASSLTESYEQYF | TGCGCCAGCAGCCTGACAGAGTCCTACGAGCAGTACTTC
few | TRBJ1-2 | TRBV3-1 | TRBD1 | CASSQAGRGTGDYGYTF | TGTGCCAGCAGCCAAGCTGGACGCGGGACAGGGGACTATGGCTACACCTTC
few | TRBJ2-3 | TRBV24-1 | NA | CATSDPYRVQDTQYF | TGTGCCACCAGTGATCCCTACCGGGTGCAAGATACGCAGTATTTT
NA | TRBJ2-2 | TRBV5-1 | TRBD2 | CASSLPLAGDFGELFF | TGCGCCAGCAGCTTGCCCCTAGCGGGGGACTTCGGGGAGCTGTTTTTT
many | TRBJ1-1 | TRBV15 | NA | CATTGGSTEAFF | TGTGCCACCACCGGCGGATCCACTGAAGCTTTCTTT
few | TRBJ2-3 | TRBV6-5 | NA | CASSYDRGDTDTQYF | TGTGCCAGCAGTTACGATCGTGGGGATACAGATACGCAGTATTTT
few | TRBJ2-3 | TRBV7-3 | TRBD2 | CASSLKPGLGITDTQYF | TGTGCCAGCAGCTTAAAACCGGGACTAGGTATCACAGATACGCAGTATTTT
many | TRBJ2-2 | TRBV4-3 | TRBD1 | CASSITGQGWTGELFF | TGCGCCAGCAGCATCACGGGACAGGGCTGGACCGGGGAGCTGTTTTTT
few | TRBJ2-3 | TRBV20-1 | TRBD1 | CSALIPGQGAWDTQYF | TGCAGTGCTCTCATACCGGGACAGGGGGCATGGGATACGCAGTATTTT
few | TRBJ1-4 | TRBV11-2 | NA | CASSDLGGLGEKLFF | TGTGCCAGCAGCGACCTGGGGGGCTTGGGTGAAAAACTGTTTTTT